The 16 T cell receptor beta chains listed next were all sequenced from one sample in a study of cytomegalovirus exposure and HLA in healthy donors (TCRdb year 2017). Library preparation was by the immunoSEQ multiplex PCR assay. For the multiplex PCR, a mixture combining 60 forward primers for TCR Vbeta segments and 13 reverse primers for TCR Jbeta segments was used. TCRdb took over this immuneACCESS table, retaining in-frame rearrangements with V and J assigned. Such tables are incomplete; in checked studies, under half of the missing clones stem from an unresolved V gene, and the remainder is unexplained. This sample gives about 190,000 clones in total; about three quarters of them show up just once. Clones ranked in the top ten supply approximately 0.99% of the sample. Specimen: PBMCs. All receptors come from a woman aged 40 to 50 in good health and CMV-seronegative.

The chain has TRBV7-9 and TRBJ1-2; D perhaps matches TRBD1 (5 bases). CDR3 length: 12 amino acids. The germline V gene encodes CDR1 SEHNR and CDR2 FQNEAQ (reference sequence). V shed 3 bases and J shed 6 bases, with 8 bases lying between them. CDR3 in DNA: TGTGCCAGCAGCTTGGGACTTAATGGCTACACCTTC. Its protein product is CASSLGLNGYTF.

This sequence joins TRBV7-2 and TRBJ1-5, with a weak D call TRBD1 (5 bases). The germline V and J ends were trimmed by 5 bases and 4 bases, with 15 bases remaining between them. The CDR3 spans 15 residues. Germline V CDR1 and CDR2: SGHTA, FQGNSA. This chain's CDR3 is CASSTQTDRNQPQHF. The CDR3 DNA reads as TGTGCCAGCAGCACACAGACAGATAGGAATCAGCCCCAGCATTTT.

The chain has TRBV30 and TRBJ2-4, with 8 positions matching TRBD1. J gave up 4 bases and V 1 base, and 3 bases lay outside the gene matches. This CDR3 spans 14 amino acids. The germline CDR1 and CDR2 sequences are GTSNPN and SVGIG (reference sequence). CDR3 sequence (DNA): TGTGCCTGGAGTGGAGGACAGGGAAAAAACATTCAGTACTTC. Amino acid sequence: CAWSGGQGKNIQYF. The whole variable domain, filled in from reference TRBV30 and TRBJ2-4, reads SQTIHQWPATLVQPVGSPLSLECTVEGTSNPNLYWYRQAAGRGLQLLFYSVGIGQISSEVPQNLSASRPQDRQFILSSKKLLLSDSGFYLCAWSGGQGKNIQYFGAGTRLSVL.

The chain has TRBV5-1 and TRBJ2-3, with D possibly TRBD2 on 5 matching bases. Germline values: CDR1 SGHRS, CDR2 YFSETQ. The CDR3 contains 18 residues. V was trimmed by 0 bases and J by 0 bases, leaving 17 bases between them. The DNA of the CDR3 is TGCGCCAGCAGCTTGGAGGCCCTTGGAGCGGTTAGCACAGATACGCAGTATTTT. Translation gives CASSLEALGAVSTDTQYF.

The rearrangement uses TRBV6-5 and TRBJ2-2; 7 positions agree with TRBD1. The CDR3 is 15 amino acids. CDR1 and CDR2 (germline): MNHEY, SVGAGI. Germline trimming cut 2 bases from V and 4 bases from J; bases unmatched to any gene: 4. The CDR3 nucleotides are TGTGCCAGCAGTTACGAGGGGGCGGGCACCGGGGAGCTGTTTTTT. Its translation is CASSYEGAGTGELFF.

This clone appeared a few times. This sequence joins TRBV5-1 and TRBJ2-2, with 8 nucleotides matching TRBD1. CDR3 length: 17 residues. Trimming took 0 bases from V and 4 from J; bases not matched to a gene: 8. CDR1 and CDR2 from the germline V gene are SGHRS and YFSETQ. CDR3 coding DNA: TGCGCCAGCAGCTTGGCTGGGACAGGCCACCTCACCGGGGAGCTGTTTTTT. Amino acid sequence: CASSLAGTGHLTGELFF.

The rearrangement links TRBV30 to TRBJ2-1; TRBD2 matches 15 bases. The V gene end was trimmed by 3 bases and the J gene end by 10 bases; junction bases not matched to a gene: 7. Germline values: CDR1 GTSNPN, CDR2 SVGIG (reference sequence). The CDR3 contains 15 residues. The CDR3, as DNA: TGTGCCTGGAGCCCGGGACTAGCGGGAGGTCGGGAGCAGTTCTTC. It specifies CAWSPGLAGGREQFF.

The chain joins TRBV18 to TRBJ2-3; 8 bases match TRBD1. CDR1 and CDR2 from the germline V gene are KGHSH and LQKENI. V was pared by 2 bases and J by 1 base, with 8 bases of the junction left unmatched. This CDR3 region has 17 residues. The DNA for the CDR3 is TGTGCCAGCTCACCAAGGCAGGGGGCGAGGGGCACAGATACGCAGTATTTT. It specifies CASSPRQGARGTDTQYF.

The V and J genes are TRBV6-5 and TRBJ1-1; D is perhaps TRBD1 (5 bases). V lost 6 bases, J lost 4 bases, and 18 bases lay in between. This CDR3 is built from 15 residues. Looked up from germline, CDR1 is MNHEY and CDR2 is SVGAGI. CDR3 region: CASRGGRMMVTEAFF. CDR3 DNA: TGTGCCAGCAGGGGGGGGAGGATGATGGTCACTGAAGCTTTCTTT.

This chain's CDR3 is CASSGPGSGTYYEQYF. For the CDR3, the DNA is TGTGCCAGCTCAGGACCGGGGAGCGGTACCTACTACGAGCAGTACTTC. The gene calls are TRBV18 and TRBJ2-7, with TRBD2 as a possible D gene (5 bases). V lost 5 bases, J lost 3 bases, and 20 bases lay in between. Germline V gives CDR1 KGHSH, CDR2 LQKENI. The CDR3 loop spans 16 amino acids.

The chain has TRBV5-1 and TRBJ1-2; tentative D call: TRBD1 (6 bases). Germline assignment: CDR1 SGHRS and CDR2 YFSETQ. V was pared by 3 bases and J by 7 bases, with 19 bases between. The CDR3 loop spans 15 amino acids. CDR3 coding DNA: TGCGCCAGCAGCTCGCAGACGGGGACATCGGGTGGCTACACCTTC. The encoded protein is CASSSQTGTSGGYTF.

This chain connects TRBV7-9 to TRBJ2-3; TRBD1 aligns across 8 bases. V trimming: 6 bases; J trimming: 5 bases; junction bases outside the gene matches: 4. The CDR3 is made up of 13 amino acids. CDR1 is SEHNR and CDR2 is FQNEAQ in the germline V gene (reference sequence). DNA for the CDR3: TGTGCCAGCAGTCTTGACAGGGGAGATACGCAGTATTTT. Translating it yields CASSLDRGDTQYF.

This sequence joins TRBV7-6 and TRBJ1-2; D is uncertain. Germline V gene sequence: CDR1 SGHVS, CDR2 FNYEAQ. CDR3 length: 14 amino acids. The V gene lost 5 bases and the J gene lost 6 bases, with 16 bases spanning the gap. The CDR3 nucleotides are TGTGCCAGCAGCCCCCAAGCGCGGGCTGATGGCTACACCTTC. Amino acid sequence: CASSPQARADGYTF.

This clone was seen only a few times. The J gene is TRBJ2-7, the V gene TRBV7-2; 8 bases are a match to TRBD2. CDR3 size: 12 residues. V shed 7 bases and J 11 bases; nucleotides not matched to a gene: 10. Germline V gives CDR1 SGHTA, CDR2 FQGNSA. The CDR3 nucleotides are TGTGCCAGCACCCCCCCTTGGCGGGAGGAGTACTTC. Protein: CASTPPWREEYF.

The genes are TRBV7-2 and TRBJ1-5, with unresolved D. Trimming removed 0 bases at V and 0 bases at J, with 9 bases between. The CDR3 sequence is 16 residues long. Germline V gene data show CDR1 as SGHTA and CDR2 as FQGNSA. As DNA, the CDR3 is TGTGCCAGCAGCTTAGCGCACACATTTAGCAATCAGCCCCAGCATTTT. It specifies CASSLAHTFSNQPQHF.

The gene calls are TRBV5-4 and TRBJ2-3; 8 bases agree with TRBD2. CDR3 size: 16 residues. In germline, CDR1 is SGHNT, CDR2 YYREEE (reference sequence). The V segment lost 0 bases and the J segment 2 bases; nucleotides outside the gene matches: 5. CDR3 residues: CASSLAKLAVTDTQYF. CDR3 nucleotide sequence: TGTGCCAGCAGCTTGGCCAAACTAGCGGTCACAGATACGCAGTATTTT.